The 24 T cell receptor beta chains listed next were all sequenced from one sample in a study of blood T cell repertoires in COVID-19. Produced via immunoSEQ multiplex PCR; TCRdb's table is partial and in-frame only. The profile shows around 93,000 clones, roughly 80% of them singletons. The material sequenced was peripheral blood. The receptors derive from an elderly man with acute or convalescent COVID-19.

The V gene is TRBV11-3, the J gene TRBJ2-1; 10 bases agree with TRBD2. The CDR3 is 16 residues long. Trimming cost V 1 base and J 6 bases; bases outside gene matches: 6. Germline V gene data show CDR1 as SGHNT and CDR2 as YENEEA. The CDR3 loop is CASSLGWPSGSNEQFF. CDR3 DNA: TGTGCCAGCAGCTTAGGGTGGCCTAGCGGGAGCAATGAGCAGTTCTTC. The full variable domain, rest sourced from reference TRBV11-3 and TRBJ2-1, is EAGVVQSPRYKIIEKKQPVAFWCNPISGHNTLYWYLQNLGQGPELLIRYENEEAVDDSQLPKDRFSAERLKGVDSTLKIQPAELGDSAVYLCASSLGWPSGSNEQFFGPGTRLTVL.

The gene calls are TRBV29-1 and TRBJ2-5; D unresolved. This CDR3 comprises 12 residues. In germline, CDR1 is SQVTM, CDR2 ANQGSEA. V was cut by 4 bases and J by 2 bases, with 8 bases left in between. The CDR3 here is CSVVPRQETQYF. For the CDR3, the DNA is TGCAGCGTTGTTCCCAGGCAAGAGACCCAGTACTTC.

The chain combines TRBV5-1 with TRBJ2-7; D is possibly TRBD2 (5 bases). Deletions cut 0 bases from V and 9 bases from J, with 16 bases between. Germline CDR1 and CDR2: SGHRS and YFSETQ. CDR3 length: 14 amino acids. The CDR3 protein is CASSLEEAVSLQYF. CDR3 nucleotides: TGCGCCAGCAGCTTGGAAGAAGCGGTCAGCTTGCAGTACTTC. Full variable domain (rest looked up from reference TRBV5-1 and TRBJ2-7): KAGVTQTPRYLIKTRGQQVTLSCSPISGHRSVSWYQQTPGQGLQFLFEYFSETQRNKGNFPGRFSGRQFSNSRSEMNVSTLELGDSALYLCASSLEEAVSLQYFGPGTRLTVT.

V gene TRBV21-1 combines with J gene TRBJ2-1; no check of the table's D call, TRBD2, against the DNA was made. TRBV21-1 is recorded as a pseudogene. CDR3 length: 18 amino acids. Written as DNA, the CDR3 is TGTGCCAGCAGCAGCGGGACTCCCACGCCAAAGGATTACAATGAGCAGTTCTTC. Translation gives CASSSGTPTPKDYNEQFF.

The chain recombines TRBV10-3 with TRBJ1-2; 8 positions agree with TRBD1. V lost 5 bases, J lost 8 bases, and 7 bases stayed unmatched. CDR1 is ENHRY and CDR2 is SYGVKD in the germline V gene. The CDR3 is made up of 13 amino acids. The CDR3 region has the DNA TGTGCCATCAGTTCACAGGGGGAGCTAGGCTACACCTTC. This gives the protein CAISSQGELGYTF.

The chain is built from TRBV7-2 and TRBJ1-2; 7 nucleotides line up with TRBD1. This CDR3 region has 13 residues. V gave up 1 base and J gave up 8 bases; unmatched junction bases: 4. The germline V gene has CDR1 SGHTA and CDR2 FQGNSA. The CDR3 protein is CASSLDRGEGYTF. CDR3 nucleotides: TGTGCCAGCAGCTTAGACAGGGGCGAGGGCTACACCTTC.

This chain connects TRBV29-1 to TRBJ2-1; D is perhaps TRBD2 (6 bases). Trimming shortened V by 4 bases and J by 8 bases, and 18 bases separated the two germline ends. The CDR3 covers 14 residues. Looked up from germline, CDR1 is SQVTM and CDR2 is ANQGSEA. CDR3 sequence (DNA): TGCAGCGTTGTTGGGGGGACGCTTTTGGATGAGCAGTTCTTC. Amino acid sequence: CSVVGGTLLDEQFF.

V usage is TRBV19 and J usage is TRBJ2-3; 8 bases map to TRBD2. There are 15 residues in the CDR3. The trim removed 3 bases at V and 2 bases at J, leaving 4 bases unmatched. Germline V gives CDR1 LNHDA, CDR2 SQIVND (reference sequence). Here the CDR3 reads CASSMGSGNTDTQYF. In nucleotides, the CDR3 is TGTGCCAGTAGTATGGGTAGCGGGAACACAGATACGCAGTATTTT.

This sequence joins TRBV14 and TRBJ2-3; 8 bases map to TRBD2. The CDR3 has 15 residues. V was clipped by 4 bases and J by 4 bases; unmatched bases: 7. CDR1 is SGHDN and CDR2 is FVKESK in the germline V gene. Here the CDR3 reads CASSRAAGASDTQYF. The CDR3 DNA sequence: TGTGCCAGCAGCCGTGCAGCGGGAGCGTCAGATACGCAGTATTTT.

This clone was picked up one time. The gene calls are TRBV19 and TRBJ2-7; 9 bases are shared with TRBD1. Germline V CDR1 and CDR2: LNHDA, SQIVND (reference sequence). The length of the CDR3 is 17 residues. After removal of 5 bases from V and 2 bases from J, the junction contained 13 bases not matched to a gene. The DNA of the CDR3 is TGTGCCAGTAGTTCTCAAGTAGAGACAGGGGGGCCCTACGAGCAGTACTTC. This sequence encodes CASSSQVETGGPYEQYF.

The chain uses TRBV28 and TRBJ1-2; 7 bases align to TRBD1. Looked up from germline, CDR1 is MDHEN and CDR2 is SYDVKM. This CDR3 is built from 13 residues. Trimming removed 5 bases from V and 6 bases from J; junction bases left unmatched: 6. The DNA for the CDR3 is TGTGCCAGCAGTGCCGGGACAGTCCATGGCTACACCTTC. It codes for CASSAGTVHGYTF.

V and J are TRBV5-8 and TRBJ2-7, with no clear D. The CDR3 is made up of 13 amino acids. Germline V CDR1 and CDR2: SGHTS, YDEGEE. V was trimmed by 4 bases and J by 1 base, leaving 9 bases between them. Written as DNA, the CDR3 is TGTGCCAGCAGCAGCACTGTATCCTACGAGCAGTACTTC. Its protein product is CASSSTVSYEQYF.

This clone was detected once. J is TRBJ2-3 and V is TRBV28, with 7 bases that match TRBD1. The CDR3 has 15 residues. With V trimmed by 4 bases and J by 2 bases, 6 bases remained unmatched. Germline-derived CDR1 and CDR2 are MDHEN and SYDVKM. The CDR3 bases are TGTGCCAGCAGTTCGGACAGGTTTCACACAGATACGCAGTATTTT. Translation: CASSSDRFHTDTQYF. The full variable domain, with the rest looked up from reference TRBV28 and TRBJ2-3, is DVKVTQSSRYLVKRTGEKVFLECVQDMDHENMFWYRQDPGLGLRLIYFSYDVKMKEKGDIPEGYSVSREKKERFSLILESASTNQTSMYLCASSSDRFHTDTQYFGPGTRLTVL.

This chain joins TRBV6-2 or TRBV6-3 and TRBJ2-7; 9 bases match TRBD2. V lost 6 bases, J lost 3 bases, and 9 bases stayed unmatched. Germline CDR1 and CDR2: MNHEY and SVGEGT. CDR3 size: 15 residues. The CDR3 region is CASSQSGGHIYEQYF. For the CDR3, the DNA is TGTGCCAGCAGCCAGAGCGGGGGGCACATCTACGAGCAGTACTTC.

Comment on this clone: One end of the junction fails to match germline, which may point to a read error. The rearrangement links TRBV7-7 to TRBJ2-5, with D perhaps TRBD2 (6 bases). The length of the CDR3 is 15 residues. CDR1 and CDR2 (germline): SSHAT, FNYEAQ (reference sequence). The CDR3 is CASSLFSGGQETQYF. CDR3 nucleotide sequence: TGTGCTAGCAGCTTATTTAGCGGAGGACAAGAGACCCAGTACTTC.

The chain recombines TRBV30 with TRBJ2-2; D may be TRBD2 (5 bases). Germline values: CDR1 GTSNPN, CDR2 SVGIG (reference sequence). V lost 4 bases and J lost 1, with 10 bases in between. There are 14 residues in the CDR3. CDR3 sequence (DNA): TGTGCCTGGAAAGAGGGAGAGAACACCGGGGAGCTGTTTTTT. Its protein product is CAWKEGENTGELFF.

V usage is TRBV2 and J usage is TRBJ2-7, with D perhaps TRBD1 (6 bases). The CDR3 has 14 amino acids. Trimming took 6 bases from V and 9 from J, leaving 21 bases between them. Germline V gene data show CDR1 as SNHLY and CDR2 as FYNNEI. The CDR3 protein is CASRVSRDTWTQYF. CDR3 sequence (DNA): TGTGCCAGCAGAGTCAGCCGGGACACCTGGACGCAGTACTTC.

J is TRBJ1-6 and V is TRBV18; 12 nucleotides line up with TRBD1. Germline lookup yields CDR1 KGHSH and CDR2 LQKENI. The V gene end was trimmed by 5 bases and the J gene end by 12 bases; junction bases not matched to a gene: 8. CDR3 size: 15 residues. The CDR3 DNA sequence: TGTGCCAGCTCAAGGGAAGGGACAGGGGGCTTACCCCTCCACTTT. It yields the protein CASSREGTGGLPLHF.

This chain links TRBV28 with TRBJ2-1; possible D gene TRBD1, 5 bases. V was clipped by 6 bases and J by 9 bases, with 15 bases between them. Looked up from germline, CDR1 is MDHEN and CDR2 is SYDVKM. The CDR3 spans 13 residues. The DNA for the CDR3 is TGTGCCAGCAGACCGACCCAGGGTCGTGAGCAGTTCTTC. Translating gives CASRPTQGREQFF.

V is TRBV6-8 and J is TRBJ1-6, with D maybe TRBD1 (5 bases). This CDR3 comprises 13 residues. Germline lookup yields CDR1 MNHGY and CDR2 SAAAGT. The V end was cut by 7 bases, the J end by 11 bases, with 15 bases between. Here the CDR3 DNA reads TGTGCCAGCACCGTAAATACAGGAGCACCCCTCCACTTT. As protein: CASTVNTGAPLHF.

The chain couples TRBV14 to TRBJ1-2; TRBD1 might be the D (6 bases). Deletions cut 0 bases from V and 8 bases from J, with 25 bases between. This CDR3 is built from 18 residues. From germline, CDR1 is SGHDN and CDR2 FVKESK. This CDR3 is CASSQELGARTAPGGYTF. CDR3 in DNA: TGTGCCAGCAGCCAAGAGCTAGGGGCTCGGACAGCCCCGGGAGGCTACACCTTC.

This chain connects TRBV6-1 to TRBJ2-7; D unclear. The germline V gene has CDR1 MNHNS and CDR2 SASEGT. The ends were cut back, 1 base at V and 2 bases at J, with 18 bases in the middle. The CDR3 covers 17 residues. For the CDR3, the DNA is TGTGCCAGCAGTGAAGACCCCTATTCCGGGTATCCCTACGAGCAGTACTTC. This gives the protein CASSEDPYSGYPYEQYF.

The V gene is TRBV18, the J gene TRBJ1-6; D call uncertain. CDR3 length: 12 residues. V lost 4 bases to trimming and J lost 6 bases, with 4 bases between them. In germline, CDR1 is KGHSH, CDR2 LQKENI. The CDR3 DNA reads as TGTGCCAGCTCACAGAGTAATTCACCCCTCCACTTT. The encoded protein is CASSQSNSPLHF.

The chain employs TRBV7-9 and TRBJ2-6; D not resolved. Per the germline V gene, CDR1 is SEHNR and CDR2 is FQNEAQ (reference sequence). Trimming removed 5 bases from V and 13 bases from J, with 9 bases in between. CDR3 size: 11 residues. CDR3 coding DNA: TGTGCCAGCAGCCCAACACATGTCCTGACTTTC. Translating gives CASSPTHVLTF.